This T cell receptor (beta chain) was sequenced in a study of T-cell memory formation after mild COVID-19. TCRdb redid the calling of the 5' RACE reads with MiXCR, one entry per CDR3 protein. Of fewer than 400,000 distinct CDR3 sequences in the sample, under 15% were seen once. In this sample, this clonotype turned up a few times. V was pared by 8 bases and J by 3 bases, with 17 bases between. The CDR3 length is 15 residues. The genes are TRBV12-3 or TRBV12-4 and TRBJ2-1, with a weak D call TRBD2 (7 bases). Sequencing input: PBMCs or a T cell subset sorted from them (not recorded which). The clonotype comes from a man younger than 30 who had mild COVID-19 (a few samples of this study predate the infection). Cell type and time point are not known. CDR3 in DNA: TGTGCCAGCCTTTCCGAGGGGGGGTTCTACAATGAGCAGTTCTTC. Protein: CASLSEGGFYNEQFF.